This is a list of T cell receptor beta chains from one sample in a study of blood T cells in healthy people across ages. TCRdb re-called the 5' RACE reads with MiXCR, one entry per CDR3 protein. The table includes approximately 2,000,000 distinct CDR3 sequences, 35% to 50% detected once. Sequences were obtained from blood. These receptors were collected from a human donor in good health. The CDR3 runs from the conserved cysteine through the conserved F or W. Fields, in order: D gene, clone size, V gene, J gene, CDR3 DNA, CDR3 protein. D genes are given only for firm matches. Clone size is stated in some rows and not others, as once, few, many or a class when expanded.

.	.	TRBV4-3	TRBJ1-4	TGCGCCAGCAGCCAAGATCCGACAGGCAGTAATGAAAAACTGTTTTTT	CASSQDPTGSNEKLFF
.	.	TRBV28	TRBJ1-2	TGTACCAGCAGTTTACGCCTTGGCTACACCTTC	CTSSLRLGYTF
TRBD1	.	TRBV28	TRBJ1-2	TGTGCCAGCAGCCTCTATCCGGGACAGGGTCCCTATGGCTACACCTTC	CASSLYPGQGPYGYTF
TRBD1	few	TRBV6-5	TRBJ1-6	TGTGCCAGCAGACCTCGGGACAGCTCCTATAATTCACCCCTCCACTTT	CASRPRDSSYNSPLHF
TRBD2	.	TRBV5-1	TRBJ2-3	TGCGCCAGCAGCTTGGGGAACCTAGCGGGGGTGACAGATACGCAGTATTTT	CASSLGNLAGVTDTQYF
.	few	TRBV6-5	TRBJ1-1	TGTGCCAGCAGTTCTATCCAGGGCACTGAAGCTTTCTTT	CASSSIQGTEAFF
.	.	TRBV5-1	TRBJ1-1	TGCGCCAGCAGCTTGGACCCCAGGACAACCAACACTGAAGCTTTCTTT	CASSLDPRTTNTEAFF
TRBD1	.	TRBV4-3	TRBJ2-5	TGCGCCAGCAGCCAAGGGGAAAGGGACAGGGGGCAAGAGACCCAGTACTTC	CASSQGERDRGQETQYF
.	.	TRBV20-1	TRBJ2-7	TGCAGTGCTTCCCCGGACGGGAGCTCCTACGAGCAGTACTTC	CSASPDGSSYEQYF
.	.	TRBV29-1	TRBJ1-3	TGCAGCGTTCCGGGTGAAGGAAACACCATATATTTT	CSVPGEGNTIYF
.	.	TRBV12-3/TRBV12-4	TRBJ1-2	TGTGCCAGCAGTTTACCCCAGGGCCCTAGGAATGGCTACACCTTC	CASSLPQGPRNGYTF
.	.	TRBV28	TRBJ1-2	TGTGCCAGCAGTTTTTATAAAGGGTCCGGCTATGGCTACACCTTC	CASSFYKGSGYGYTF
.	.	TRBV4-2	TRBJ2-4	TGTGCCAGCAGCAAAGAGGCAGGGGTCAAAAACATTCAGTACTTC	CASSKEAGVKNIQYF
.	.	TRBV9	TRBJ1-2	TGTGCCAGCAGCTCCCCGATAGCCCCGGACTTAGGGGAGGGCTATGGCTACACCTTC	CASSSPIAPDLGEGYGYTF
.	few	TRBV11-2	TRBJ2-1	TGTGCCAGCAGCTTGGGCCGCTCAGGCAATGAGCAGTTCTTC	CASSLGRSGNEQFF
.	few	TRBV27	TRBJ2-7	TGTGCCAGCAGCTGGACAGTAGTGGGCGAGCAGTACTTC	CASSWTVVGEQYF
.	.	TRBV20-1	TRBJ2-5	TGCAGTACCCATTCAGACAGGTACCAAGGGACCCAGTACTTC	CSTHSDRYQGTQYF
.	few	TRBV6-6	TRBJ2-7	TGTGCCAGCGCGAAAACAGGGACCTACGAGCAGTACTTC	CASAKTGTYEQYF
TRBD2	.	TRBV6-5	TRBJ2-7	TGTGCCAGTCAGCGACTAGCGGGCTACGAGCAGTACTTC	CASQRLAGYEQYF
TRBD2	.	TRBV11-3	TRBJ2-3	TGTGCCAGCAGCTTAGGAGGTTTGCGGGGGGGCGGCCCAGATACGCAGTATTTT	CASSLGGLRGGGPDTQYF
.	.	TRBV7-9	TRBJ1-2	TGTGCCAGCAGCCCGATAGGGATGGGTGGCTACACCTTC	CASSPIGMGGYTF
.	.	TRBV29-1	TRBJ2-1	TGCAGCGTTGATTCACAGGGTGGTTATGATGAGCAGTTCTTC	CSVDSQGGYDEQFF
.	.	TRBV9	TRBJ1-1	TGTGCCAGCAGCGCGAAACAGACGACTAGGGGAACTGAAGCTTTCTTT	CASSAKQTTRGTEAFF
.	.	TRBV7-2	TRBJ2-7	TGTGCCAGCAGCTTAGCGGGATACAACAGGGGGAGGGACTACGAGCAGTACTTC	CASSLAGYNRGRDYEQYF